Listed below are T cell receptor beta chains from one sample, sequenced in a study of CD8 T cells in Susac syndrome. TCRdb ran MiXCR on the immunoSEQ multiplex PCR reads and lists one entry per CDR3 protein. This repertoire shows just over 300,000 distinct CDR3 sequences, around 92% found once; its top ten account for approximately 0.065%. Sequencing was performed on CD4+ T cells from PBMCs. The receptors were gathered from a human donor with multiple sclerosis. CDR3s include the opening cysteine and the closing phenylalanine or tryptophan. The D gene is left open where the match is weak. Where a row states a size, it is once, few, many or the class of an expanded clone; other rows omit it.

cdr3_aa cdr3_nt v_call cdr3_length clone_size d_call j_call
CASSFGLAGGQDEQFF TGTGCCAGCAGCTTCGGACTAGCGGGGGGGCAGGATGAGCAGTTCTTC TRBV13 16 - TRBD2 TRBJ2-1
CSARALDRVSTGELFF TGCAGTGCTAGAGCCCTTGACAGGGTTAGCACCGGGGAGCTGTTTTTT TRBV20-1 16 - TRBD1 TRBJ2-2
CSVEAVRTGELFF TGCAGCGTTGAAGCGGTGAGAACCGGGGAGCTGTTTTTT TRBV29-1 13 - - TRBJ2-2
CSVEMNTEAFF TGCAGCGTTGAAATGAACACTGAAGCTTTCTTT TRBV29-1 11 - - TRBJ1-1
CASSKRTGSGDRGQFF TGCGCCAGCAGCAAGAGGACTGGCTCGGGAGATCGGGGTCAGTTCTTC TRBV5-1 16 - - TRBJ2-1
CASSPVQAKNTEAFF TGTGCCAGCTCACCAGTCCAGGCGAAGAACACTGAAGCTTTCTTT TRBV18 15 - - TRBJ1-1
CASSLHRTQETQYF TGTGCCAGCAGCCTACACAGGACCCAAGAGACCCAGTACTTC TRBV7-2 14 - - TRBJ2-5
CASTPASGRHEQFF TGTGCCAGCACCCCGGCTAGCGGGAGACATGAGCAGTTCTTC TRBV12-3/TRBV12-4 14 - TRBD2 TRBJ2-1
CASRETGESYGYTF TGTGCCAGCAGGGAGACAGGGGAAAGTTATGGCTACACCTTC TRBV7-9 14 - TRBD1 TRBJ1-2
CASRTIGGGSTDTQYF TGTGCCAGCAGAACGATCGGGGGGGGAAGCACAGATACGCAGTATTTT TRBV7-9 16 - TRBD2 TRBJ2-3
CSARDRIPEDIQYF TGCAGTGCTAGAGACCGGATCCCTGAAGACATTCAGTACTTC TRBV20-1 14 - - TRBJ2-4
CASRKQGNYGYTF TGTGCCAGCAGGAAACAGGGAAACTATGGCTACACCTTC TRBV6-1 13 once - TRBJ1-2
CASSMATNEKLFF TGTGCCAGTAGTATGGCAACTAATGAAAAACTGTTTTTT TRBV19 13 - - TRBJ1-4
CASSFFGGGDSPLHF TGTGCCAGCAGCTTCTTCGGGGGGGGTGATTCACCCCTCCACTTT TRBV11-2 15 - - TRBJ1-6
CSVGDRINQPQHF TGCAGCGTTGGGGACAGGATCAATCAGCCCCAGCATTTT TRBV29-1 13 - TRBD1 TRBJ1-5
CASSSGLYEQYF TGTGCCAGCAGCTCGGGCCTCTACGAGCAGTACTTC TRBV7-9 12 - - TRBJ2-7
CASSQGFDDTQYF TGTGCCAGCAGCCAGGGATTTGATGATACGCAGTATTTT TRBV9 13 - - TRBJ2-3
CASSQDGAAEAFF TGTGCCAGCAGCCAAGATGGGGCGGCTGAAGCTTTCTTT TRBV14 13 - - TRBJ1-1
CASSATSGFNTGELFF TGTGCCAGCAGTGCGACTAGCGGGTTTAACACCGGGGAGCTGTTTTTT TRBV6-2/TRBV6-3 16 - TRBD2 TRBJ2-2
CASSQLGLAATGTQYF TGTGCCAGCAGCCAACTGGGACTAGCGGCGACGGGGACCCAGTACTTC TRBV3-1 16 - TRBD2 TRBJ2-5
CASSMGGATYNEQFF TGTGCCAGTAGTATGGGGGGGGCGACCTACAATGAGCAGTTCTTC TRBV19 15 once - TRBJ2-1
CASSQNYMEQPQHF TGTGCCAGCAGCCAAAACTACATGGAGCAGCCCCAGCATTTT TRBV3-1 14 - - TRBJ1-5
CASSWTATSGGETQYF TGTGCCAGCAGCTGGACGGCAACTAGCGGAGGAGAGACCCAGTACTTC TRBV7-2 16 - TRBD2 TRBJ2-5
CASSWTSGRGYEQFF TGCGCCAGCAGCTGGACTAGCGGGAGAGGCTATGAGCAGTTCTTC TRBV5-1 15 - TRBD2 TRBJ2-1
CASSQATGVGTDTQYF TGTGCCAGCAGCCAAGCCACTGGAGTTGGAACAGATACGCAGTATTTT TRBV3-1 16 - - TRBJ2-3
CASSLTDYSPLHF TGTGCCAGCAGCCTGACAGATTATTCACCCCTCCACTTT TRBV2 13 - - TRBJ1-6
CASGSTGQGLVKTQYF TGTGCCAGCGGTTCCACGGGACAGGGGCTCGTAAAGACCCAGTACTTC TRBV6-2/TRBV6-3 16 - TRBD1 TRBJ2-5